This TCR beta chain is from a study of shared clonotypes between healthy human individuals. V lost 3 bases to trimming and J lost 4 bases, with 7 bases between them. The germline gives CDR1 LNHDA, CDR2 SQIVND (reference sequence). This CDR3 has 14 residues. This clone occurred once. Some clones are missing from TCRdb's copy, which holds only in-frame ones; the method was immunoSEQ multiplex PCR. In the table there are about 2.3 million clones, 80% to 95% of which are singletons. The chain uses TRBV19 and TRBJ2-6; no definite D call. This TCR was recovered from a man between 18 and 35 years old in good health. Some clones in this sample may be carry-over from other donors' samples. The source material was naive CD4+ T cells from PBMCs. Subset here: CD45RA+ positively selected. The CDR3 sequence is CASSMGTGANVLTF. The CDR3 DNA reads TGTGCCAGTAGTATGGGAACGGGGGCCAACGTCCTGACTTTC.